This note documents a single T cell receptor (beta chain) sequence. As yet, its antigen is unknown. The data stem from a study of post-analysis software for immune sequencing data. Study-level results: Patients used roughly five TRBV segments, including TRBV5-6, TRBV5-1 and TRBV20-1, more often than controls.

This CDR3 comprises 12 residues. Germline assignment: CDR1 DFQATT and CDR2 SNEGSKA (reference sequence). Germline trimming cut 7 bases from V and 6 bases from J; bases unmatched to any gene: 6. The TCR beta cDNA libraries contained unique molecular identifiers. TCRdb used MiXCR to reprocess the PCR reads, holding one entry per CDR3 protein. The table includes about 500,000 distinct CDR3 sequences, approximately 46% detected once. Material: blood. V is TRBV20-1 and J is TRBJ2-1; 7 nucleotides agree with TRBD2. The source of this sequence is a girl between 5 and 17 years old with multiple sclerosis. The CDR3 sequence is CSVGASGNEQFF. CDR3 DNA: TGCAGTGTGGGTGCTAGCGGCAATGAGCAGTTCTTC.